A few counts support the clone carrying this T cell receptor beta chain. Its antigen remains unknown. CDR3 length: 14 amino acids. The V end was cut by 2 bases, the J end by 7 bases, with 12 bases between. The germline CDR1 and CDR2 sequences are SGHDN and FVKESK. Whole-study results and caveats: Tumor-infiltrating Treg TCR alpha and beta sequences overlapped most with tumor naive CD4+ T cells, then blood naive.

Full-length variable regions came from constant-region reverse primers plus semi-nested Nested Universal Primer A PCR. TCRdb recomputed calls from the 5' RACE reads with MiXCR, one row per CDR3 protein. The sample yields fewer than 80,000 distinct CDR3 sequences, approximately 22% seen once. Sequencing was performed on memory CD4+ T cells sorted from a lymph node. Subset here: memory CD4+ T cells, CD4+CD45RO+CD25-. The TCR sequence derives from a female donor with breast cancer. The chain recombines TRBV14 with TRBJ1-5; D is possibly TRBD1 (5 bases). The CDR3 DNA reads TGTGCCAGCAGCCAAAGGGGCGCGGGGCAGCCCCAGCATTTT. Protein product: CASSQRGAGQPQHF.